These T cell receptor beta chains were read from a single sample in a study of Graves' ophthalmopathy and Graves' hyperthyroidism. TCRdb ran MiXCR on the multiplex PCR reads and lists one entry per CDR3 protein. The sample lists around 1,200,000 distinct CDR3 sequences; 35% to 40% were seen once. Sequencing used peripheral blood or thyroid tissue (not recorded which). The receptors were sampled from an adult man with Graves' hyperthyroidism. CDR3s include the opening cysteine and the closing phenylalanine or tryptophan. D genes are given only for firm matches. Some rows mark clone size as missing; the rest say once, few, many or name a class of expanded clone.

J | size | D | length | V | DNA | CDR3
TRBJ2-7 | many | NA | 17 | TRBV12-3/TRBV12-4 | TGTGCCAGCAGTTTGAAGGGCCACCCGAGGGGAAACTACGAGCAGTACTTC | CASSLKGHPRGNYEQYF
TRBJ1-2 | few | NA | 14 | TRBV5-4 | TGTGCCAGCAGCTTGTTACCTGAGACTCCACTCTACACCTTC | CASSLLPETPLYTF
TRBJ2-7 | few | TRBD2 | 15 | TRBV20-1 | TGCAGTGCTCTTCACGAGACTAGCGGGACCTACGAGCAGTACTTC | CSALHETSGTYEQYF
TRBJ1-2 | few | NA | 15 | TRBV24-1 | TGTGCCACCAGTGATTTGCGGACAGCTAACTATGGCTACACCTTC | CATSDLRTANYGYTF
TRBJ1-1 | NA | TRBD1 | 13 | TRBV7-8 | TGTGCCAGCAGGTCTGGGACAGGGGACTCAGCTTTCTTT | CASRSGTGDSAFF
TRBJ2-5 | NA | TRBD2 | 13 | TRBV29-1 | TGCAGCGTCGGGACTAGCGGGAGTGAGACCCAGTACTTC | CSVGTSGSETQYF
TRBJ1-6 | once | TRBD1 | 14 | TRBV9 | TGTGCCAGCAGCGTTAGGGACAGACCTTCACCCCTCCACTTT | CASSVRDRPSPLHF
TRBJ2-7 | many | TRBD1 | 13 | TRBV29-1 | TGCAGCGCACAGGGGGCCAGCTCCTACGAGCAGTACTTC | CSAQGASSYEQYF
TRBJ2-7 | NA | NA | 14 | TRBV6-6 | TGTGCCAGCAGTTACAGTGAGGGGTTCTACGAGCAGTACTTC | CASSYSEGFYEQYF
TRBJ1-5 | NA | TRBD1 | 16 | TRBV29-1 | TGCAGCGTTCTCGGACAGGGGGCGTCTAGCAATCAGCCCCAGCATTTT | CSVLGQGASSNQPQHF
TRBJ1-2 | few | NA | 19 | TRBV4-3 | TGCGCCAGCAGCCAAGACCTGCCCCAGCAGGGAGGGTTCTCAGATGGCTACACCTTC | CASSQDLPQQGGFSDGYTF
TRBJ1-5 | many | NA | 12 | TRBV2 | TGTGCCAGCGCGACCCGGGATCAGCCCCAGCATTTT | CASATRDQPQHF
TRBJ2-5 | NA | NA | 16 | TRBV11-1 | TGTGCCAGCAGCTTAGGTTTAGGGGACACCCCCGATGCCCAGTACTTC | CASSLGLGDTPDAQYF
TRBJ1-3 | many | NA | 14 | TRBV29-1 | TGCAGCGTCCGCAGGGGCCCGGGTGGAAACACCATATATTTT | CSVRRGPGGNTIYF
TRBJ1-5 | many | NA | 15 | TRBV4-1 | TGCGCCAGCAGCCAGTGGGACGGAAGCAATCAGCCCCAGCATTTT | CASSQWDGSNQPQHF
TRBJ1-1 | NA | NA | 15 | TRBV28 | TGTGCCAGCAGGGGGAGGGAAAGATTGAACACTGAAGCTTTCTTT | CASRGRERLNTEAFF
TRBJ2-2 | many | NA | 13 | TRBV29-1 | TGCAGCGTTTGGGTAGAGGGGGTCGGGGAGCTGTTTTTT | CSVWVEGVGELFF
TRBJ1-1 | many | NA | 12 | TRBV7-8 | TGTGCCAGCAGCGTAGGGACACCCGAAGCTTTCTTT | CASSVGTPEAFF
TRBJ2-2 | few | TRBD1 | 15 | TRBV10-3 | TGTGCCAGCAGTTACAGGGGGTCGAACACCGGGGAGCTGTTTTTT | CASSYRGSNTGELFF
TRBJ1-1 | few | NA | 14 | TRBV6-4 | TGTGCCAGCAGTGATATTGCCGGCGGCACTGAAGCTTTCTTT | CASSDIAGGTEAFF
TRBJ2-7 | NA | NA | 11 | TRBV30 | TGTGCCTGGAGTAGGAGCTACGAGCAGTACTTC | CAWSRSYEQYF
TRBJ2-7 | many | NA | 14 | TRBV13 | TGTGCCAGCAGCCTTGGACAGATGAGCTACGAGCAGTACTTC | CASSLGQMSYEQYF
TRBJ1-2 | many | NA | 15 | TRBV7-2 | TGTGCCAGCAGCTTTGCTCGTCGGACTCCGGATGGCTACACCTTC | CASSFARRTPDGYTF
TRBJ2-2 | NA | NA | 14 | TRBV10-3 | TGTGCCATCAGACAGACTGCGAACACCGGGGAGCTGTTTTTT | CAIRQTANTGELFF
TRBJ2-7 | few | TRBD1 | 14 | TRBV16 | TGTGCCAGCAAACAACAGGGGGCTCCCTACGAGCAGTACTTC | CASKQQGAPYEQYF
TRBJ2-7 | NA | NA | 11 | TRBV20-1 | TGCAGTGCCACCAGGAAGTACGAGCAGTACTTC | CSATRKYEQYF
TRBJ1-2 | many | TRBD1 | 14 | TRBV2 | TGTGCCAGCAGCCGACAGGGGAGTAACTATGGCTACACCTTC | CASSRQGSNYGYTF
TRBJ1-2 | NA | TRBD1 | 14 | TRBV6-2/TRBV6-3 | TGTGCCAGCAGTTACCAGGGACAGGGTGGGGCAGTAAGCTTC | CASSYQGQGGAVSF
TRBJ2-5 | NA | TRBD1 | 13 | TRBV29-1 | TGCAGCTTGGCCGGGACAGGACAAGAGACCCAGTACTTC | CSLAGTGQETQYF
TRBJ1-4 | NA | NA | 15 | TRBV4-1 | TGTGCCAGCAGCCAAGCGGTGGGGGGTCGCGAAAAACTGTTTTTT | CASSQAVGGREKLFF
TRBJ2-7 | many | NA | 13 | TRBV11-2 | TGTGCCAGCAGTCCCGACGACTCCTACGAGCAGTACTTC | CASSPDDSYEQYF
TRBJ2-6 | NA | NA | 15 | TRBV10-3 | TGTGCCATCAGTGATACAGGGATTGGGGCCAACGTCCTGACTTTC | CAISDTGIGANVLTF
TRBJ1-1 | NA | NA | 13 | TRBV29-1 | TGCAGCGTTGGCGTTCTGGGAGTAACTGAAGCTTTCTTT | CSVGVLGVTEAFF